Following are 20 T cell receptor beta chains from one sample sequenced in a study of cytomegalovirus exposure and HLA in healthy donors. The PCR made use of 60 Vbeta and 13 Jbeta primers. The assay was immunoSEQ multiplex PCR, and TCRdb's table has in-frame clones only and misses some. The data show over 80,000 clones, with 65% to 75% seen just once and 2.5% to 3% held by the top ten. Sequencing was done on a sample of PBMCs. The receptors were sampled from a female donor in good health and CMV-seropositive.

The rearrangement links TRBV28 to TRBJ2-1; D is possibly TRBD1 (6 bases). Germline CDR1 reads MDHEN; CDR2 reads SYDVKM. The CDR3 consists of 16 residues. V lost 8 bases, J lost 5 bases, and 22 bases lay in between. This CDR3 is CASHTSRQVLNNEQFF. DNA of the CDR3: TGTGCCAGCCACACCTCGCGACAGGTACTAAACAATGAGCAGTTCTTC.

The chain links TRBV18 to TRBJ2-5; 8 bases match TRBD1. The CDR3 is 15 residues long. The V segment lost 6 bases and the J segment 4 bases; nucleotides outside the gene matches: 10. Germline CDR1 is KGHSH and CDR2 is LQKENI. The CDR3 nucleotides are TGTGCCAGCTCTCGACAGGGGACAGACCGAGAGACCCAGTACTTC. Residues: CASSRQGTDRETQYF.

This chain links TRBV18 with TRBJ1-5; D ambiguous. Trimming took off 5 bases at V and 3 bases at J, with 14 bases between the two ends. Germline V gene data show CDR1 as KGHSH and CDR2 as LQKENI. CDR3 length equals 15 residues. The CDR3 sequence: CASSSGDGTNQPQHF. The CDR3 coding sequence is TGTGCCAGCTCAAGCGGTGACGGAACCAATCAGCCCCAGCATTTT.

The rearrangement uses TRBV6-1 and TRBJ2-3; possibly TRBD2 for D (7 bases). Germline loops: CDR1 MNHNS, CDR2 SASEGT. Trimming removed 8 bases at V and 0 bases at J, with 12 bases between. The CDR3 totals 14 residues. The CDR3 nucleotides are TGTGCCAGCGTTCGGGGGGCCAGCACAGATACGCAGTATTTT. Its protein is CASVRGASTDTQYF.

This chain connects TRBV4-2 to TRBJ1-1, with D unresolved. The germline V gene has CDR1 LGHNA and CDR2 YNFKEQ. The CDR3 extends over 17 amino acids. The V end was cut by 0 bases, the J end by 0 bases, with 14 bases between. Here the CDR3 reads CASSQDGPQTMNTEAFF. The CDR3 nucleotides are TGTGCCAGCAGCCAAGATGGCCCACAGACCATGAACACTGAAGCTTTCTTT.

The rearrangement joins TRBV6-5 to TRBJ1-1, with D uncertain. From germline, CDR1 is MNHEY and CDR2 SVGAGI. The CDR3 runs to 11 residues. Trimming removed 2 bases from V and 8 bases from J, with 6 bases in between. The CDR3 sequence: CASSYIGEAFF. The CDR3 region has the DNA TGTGCCAGCAGTTACATCGGGGAAGCTTTCTTT.

The V and J genes are TRBV2 and TRBJ2-1; 9 nucleotides line up with TRBD2. From germline, CDR1 is SNHLY and CDR2 FYNNEI. Germline trimming cut 3 bases from V and 4 bases from J; bases unmatched to any gene: 1. The CDR3 runs to 14 residues. CDR3 bases: TGTGCCAGCAGTGAGCTAGCGGGGTACAATGAGCAGTTCTTC. Residues: CASSELAGYNEQFF.

The chain carries TRBV11-3 and TRBJ1-4; D not resolved. In germline, CDR1 is SGHNT, CDR2 YENEEA. The CDR3 is 13 residues long. Trimming took off 5 bases at V and 7 bases at J, with 11 bases between the two ends. The DNA for the CDR3 is TGTGCCAGCAGCGCCGGAGAGCGTGAAAAACTGTTTTTT. Translated, it gives CASSAGEREKLFF.

V usage is TRBV5-1 and J usage is TRBJ2-1, with a weak D call TRBD2 (7 bases). V lost 0 bases and J lost 9, with 22 bases in between. This CDR3 is 17 amino acids long. Germline V gene lookup returns CDR1 SGHRS and CDR2 YFSETQ. The CDR3 region is CASSLAPGGSPNGEQFF. CDR3 sequence (DNA): TGCGCCAGCAGCTTGGCTCCGGGGGGCTCCCCCAATGGTGAGCAGTTCTTC.

CDR3 region: CASRLTGVEAFF. The CDR3 DNA sequence: TGTGCCAGTAGATTGACCGGAGTTGAAGCTTTCTTT. The J gene is TRBJ1-1, the V gene TRBV19; D remains ambiguous. V was cut by 6 bases and J by 7 bases, with 12 bases left in between. This CDR3 comprises 12 residues. Germline V lookup: CDR1 LNHDA, CDR2 SQIVND (reference sequence).

This clone has just a few counts. V gene TRBV28 combines with J gene TRBJ2-7, with 10 bases that match TRBD2. The CDR3 runs to 16 residues. Germline lookup yields CDR1 MDHEN and CDR2 SYDVKM. J gave up 4 bases and V 5 bases, and 11 bases lay outside the gene matches. The CDR3 DNA sequence: TGTGCCAGCAGTCCCTCAGGTAGCGGGAGGCGGTACGAGCAGTACTTC. Encoded protein: CASSPSGSGRRYEQYF.

This chain joins TRBV28 and TRBJ1-1; 7 positions agree with TRBD1. V trimming: 5 bases; J trimming: 10 bases; junction bases outside the gene matches: 13. The CDR3 sequence is 14 residues long. Germline V gene lookup returns CDR1 MDHEN and CDR2 SYDVKM. CDR3 sequence reads: CASSIPSVQGVAFF. CDR3 sequence (DNA): TGTGCCAGCAGTATCCCATCAGTGCAGGGGGTAGCTTTCTTT.

The chain is built from TRBV4-2 and TRBJ2-2; D unresolved. The V end was cut by 0 bases, the J end by 6 bases, with 11 bases between. Germline V CDR1 and CDR2: LGHNA, YNFKEQ. This CDR3 region has 15 residues. The CDR3 DNA reads TGTGCCAGCAGCCAAGATTGGATAGCCGCCGGGGAGCTGTTTTTT. This codes for CASSQDWIAAGELFF.

This clone was detected only once. This chain links TRBV5-1 with TRBJ1-2; TRBD1 matches 7 bases. Germline CDR1 reads SGHRS; CDR2 reads YFSETQ. There are 13 residues in the CDR3. Trimming took 3 bases from V and 5 from J; bases not matched to a gene: 4. CDR3 loop: CASSYTGVYGYTF. The CDR3 DNA is TGCGCCAGCAGCTACACAGGGGTGTATGGCTACACCTTC.

This sequence joins TRBV5-3 and TRBJ1-4; 9 bases map to TRBD1. TRBV5-3 is flagged as an ORF with uncertain function. The CDR3 is made up of 16 amino acids. The V gene end was trimmed by 3 bases and the J gene end by 5 bases; junction bases not matched to a gene: 8. The CDR3 sequence: CARSSSRDRVNEKLFF. The DNA of the CDR3 is TGTGCCAGAAGCTCCAGCCGGGACAGGGTGAATGAAAAACTGTTTTTT.

This clone was picked up a small number of times. The V call is TRBV6-4, the J call TRBJ2-1; D not certain. CDR3 length: 15 amino acids. Trimming left V 4 bases short and J 0 bases short, with 10 bases between. Germline V gene lookup returns CDR1 MRHNA and CDR2 SNTAGT. The DNA for the CDR3 is TGTGCCAGCAGTGCTATGCCGAGCTCCTACAATGAGCAGTTCTTC. This gives the protein CASSAMPSSYNEQFF.

The chain is built from TRBV18 and TRBJ2-5; unclear D gene. Trimming took off 6 bases at V and 1 base at J, with 6 bases between the two ends. The CDR3 length is 12 residues. The germline V gene has CDR1 KGHSH and CDR2 LQKENI. CDR3 sequence: CASSHSQETQYF. The CDR3, as DNA: TGTGCCAGCTCCCACTCCCAAGAGACCCAGTACTTC. The full variable domain, in which reference TRBV18 and TRBJ2-5 provide the parts outside the CDR3, is NAGVMQNPRHLVRRRGQEARLRCSPMKGHSHVYWYRQLPEEGLKFMVYLQKENIIDESGMPKERFSAEFPKEGPSILRIQQVVRGDSAAYFCASSHSQETQYFGPGTRLLVL.

This clone was seen a single time. This chain connects TRBV5-4 to TRBJ1-1, with TRBD1 identical over 12 bases. The ends lost 0 bases at V and 5 bases at J; junction bases unmatched: 8. CDR1 SGHNT and CDR2 YYREEE come from the germline V gene (reference sequence). The CDR3 covers 17 residues. The CDR3 here is CASSLGGTGGEVTEAFF. CDR3 bases: TGTGCCAGCAGCTTGGGAGGGACAGGGGGCGAAGTGACTGAAGCTTTCTTT.

The chain is built from TRBV4-3 and TRBJ1-5; TRBD1 might be the D (6 bases). Trimming took 8 bases from V and 0 from J, leaving 14 bases between them. The germline V gene encodes CDR1 LGHNA and CDR2 YSLEER. The CDR3 consists of 15 residues. Here the CDR3 DNA reads TGCGCCAGCGGAAGGACAGTTTATAGCAATCAGCCCCAGCATTTT. Translating it yields CASGRTVYSNQPQHF.

This clone showed up just a few times. V is TRBV29-1 and J is TRBJ1-4; 11 bases line up with TRBD1. Trimming at V came to 6 bases and at J to 8 bases, leaving 2 bases not matched to a gene. CDR3 length: 12 residues. CDR1 SQVTM and CDR2 ANQGSEA come from the germline V gene. CDR3: CSVGQGAEKLFF. CDR3 sequence (DNA): TGCAGCGTCGGACAGGGGGCGGAAAAACTGTTTTTT.